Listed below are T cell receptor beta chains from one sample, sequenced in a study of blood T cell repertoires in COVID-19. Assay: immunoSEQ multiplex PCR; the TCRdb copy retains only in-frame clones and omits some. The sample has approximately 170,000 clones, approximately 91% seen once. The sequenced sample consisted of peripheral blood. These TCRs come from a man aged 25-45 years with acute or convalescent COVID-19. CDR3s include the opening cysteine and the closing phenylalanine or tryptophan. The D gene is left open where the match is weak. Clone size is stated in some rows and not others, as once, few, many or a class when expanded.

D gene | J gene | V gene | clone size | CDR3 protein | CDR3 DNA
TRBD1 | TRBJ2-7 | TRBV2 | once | CASNSGGFAYEQYF | TGTGCCAGCAACTCAGGGGGCTTTGCCTACGAGCAGTACTTC
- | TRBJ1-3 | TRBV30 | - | CAWSLGAPGNTIYF | TGTGCCTGGAGTCTCGGAGCCCCTGGAAACACCATATATTTT
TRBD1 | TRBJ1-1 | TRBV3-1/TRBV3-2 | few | CASSPQGMGTEAFF | TGTGCCAGCAGCCCACAGGGGATGGGCACTGAAGCTTTCTTT
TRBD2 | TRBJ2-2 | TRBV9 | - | CASSLSGGNTGELFF | TGTGCCAGCAGCCTAAGCGGGGGGAACACCGGGGAGCTGTTTTTT
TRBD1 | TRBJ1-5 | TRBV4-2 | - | CASSQANQGEQPQHF | TGTGCCAGCAGCCAAGCTAACCAGGGGGAGCAGCCCCAGCATTTT
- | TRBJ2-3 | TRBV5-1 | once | CASSLDRGSKTDTQYF | TGCGCCAGCAGCTTGGACCGGGGGTCGAAGACAGATACGCAGTATTTT
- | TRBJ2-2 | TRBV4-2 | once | CASSQASNTGELFF | TGTGCCAGCAGCCAAGCATCGAACACCGGGGAGCTGTTTTTT
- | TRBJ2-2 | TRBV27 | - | CASQTGLDTGELFF | TGTGCCAGCCAAACAGGGCTAGACACCGGGGAGCTGTTTTTT
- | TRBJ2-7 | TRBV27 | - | CASMSYSYEQYF | TGTGCCAGCATGTCCTATTCCTACGAGCAGTACTTC
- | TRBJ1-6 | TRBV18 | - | CASSPIPGHINSPLHF | TGTGCCAGCTCACCTATTCCGGGACACATTAATTCACCCCTCCACTTT
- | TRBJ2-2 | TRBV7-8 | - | CASSLILSGSSYGELFF | TGTGCCAGCAGCTTAATCCTCAGTGGGAGTAGTTACGGGGAGCTGTTTTTT
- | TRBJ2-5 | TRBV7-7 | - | CASSLLPPGGKAETQYF | TGTGCTAGCAGCTTATTACCCCCCGGGGGTAAAGCAGAGACCCAGTACTTC
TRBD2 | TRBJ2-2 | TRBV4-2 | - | CASSHGSKGWRGGEGELFF | TGTGCCAGCAGCCACGGGTCGAAGGGGTGGCGGGGGGGAGAAGGGGAGCTGTTTTTT
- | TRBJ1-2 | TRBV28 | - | CASHQGGEGNYGYTF | TGTGCCAGCCATCAAGGGGGGGAGGGGAACTATGGCTACACCTTC
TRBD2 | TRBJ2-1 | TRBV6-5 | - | CASSFQGGGYNEQFF | TGTGCCAGCAGTTTTCAAGGCGGGGGGTACAATGAGCAGTTCTTC
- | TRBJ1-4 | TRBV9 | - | CASSSNTGSNEKLFF | TGTGCCAGCAGTTCGAATACAGGGTCGAATGAAAAACTGTTTTTT
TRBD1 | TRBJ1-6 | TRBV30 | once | CAWSSGTGNSPLHF | TGTGCCTGGAGTTCGGGGACAGGCAATTCACCCCTCCACTTT
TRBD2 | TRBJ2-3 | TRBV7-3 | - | CASSFTSGRTDTQYF | TGTGCCAGCAGCTTCACTAGCGGACGCACAGATACGCAGTATTTT